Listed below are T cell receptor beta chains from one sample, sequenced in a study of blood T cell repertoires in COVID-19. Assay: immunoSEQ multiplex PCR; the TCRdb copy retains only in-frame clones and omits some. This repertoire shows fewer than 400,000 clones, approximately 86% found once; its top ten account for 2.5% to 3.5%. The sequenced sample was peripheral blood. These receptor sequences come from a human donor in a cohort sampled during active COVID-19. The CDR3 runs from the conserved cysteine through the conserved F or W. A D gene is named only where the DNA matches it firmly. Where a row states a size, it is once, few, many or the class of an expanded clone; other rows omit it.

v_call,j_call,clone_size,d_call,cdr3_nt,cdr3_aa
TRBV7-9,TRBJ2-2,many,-,TGTGCCAGCAGCTTAGCGGACAGCGGCCGGAACACCGGGGAGCTGTTTTTT,CASSLADSGRNTGELFF
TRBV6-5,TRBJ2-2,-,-,TGTGCCAGCAGTTACTATTCCGACTCATACTCCGGGGAGCTGTTTTTT,CASSYYSDSYSGELFF
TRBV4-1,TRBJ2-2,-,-,TGCGCCAGCAGCCAATTAAGTCGGGTCAGCTACACCGGGGAGCTGTTTTTT,CASSQLSRVSYTGELFF
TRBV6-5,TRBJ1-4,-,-,TGTGCCAGCTCACCGGGTACTGATGAAAAACTGTTTTTT,CASSPGTDEKLFF
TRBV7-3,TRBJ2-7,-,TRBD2,TGTGCCAGCAGCTTGCGGACTAGCGGCGAGCAGTACTTC,CASSLRTSGEQYF
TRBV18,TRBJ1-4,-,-,TGTGCCAGCTCACCAGGGTCGGGGGAAAAACTGTTTTTT,CASSPGSGEKLFF
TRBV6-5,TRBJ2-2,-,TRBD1,TGTGCCAGCAGTTACAGGACAGGGGTCGCCGGGGAGCTGTTTTTT,CASSYRTGVAGELFF
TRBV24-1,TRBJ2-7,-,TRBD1,TGTGCCACCAGTGATTCGGGTCGAGGGGGCCTCGACGAGCAGTACTTC,CATSDSGRGGLDEQYF
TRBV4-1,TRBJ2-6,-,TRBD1,TGCGCCAGCAGCCAAGCCCCCGGGACAGAGCGCTCTGGGGCCAACGTCCTGACTTTC,CASSQAPGTERSGANVLTF
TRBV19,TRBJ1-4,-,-,TGTGCCAGTCAGCAGAATGGGCCCGGCGGGGAAAAACTGTTTTTT,CASQQNGPGGEKLFF
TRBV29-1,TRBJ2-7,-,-,TGCAGCGTTCTGGCCAGCTCCTACGAGCAGTACTTC,CSVLASSYEQYF
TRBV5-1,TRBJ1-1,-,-,TGCGCCAGCAGCTCATGGAGGGGATTGGACACTGAAGCTTTCTTT,CASSSWRGLDTEAFF
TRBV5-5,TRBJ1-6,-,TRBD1,TGTGCCAGCAGCTTCATCCGGGACAGACGGTCACCCCTCCACTTT,CASSFIRDRRSPLHF
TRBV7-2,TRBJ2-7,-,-,TGTGCCAGCAATTGGGGAGGGGGTGGTGAGCAGTACTTC,CASNWGGGGEQYF
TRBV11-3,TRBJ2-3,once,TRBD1,TGTGCCAGCAGTCGTAACAGGGGGCGCACAGATACGCAGTATTTT,CASSRNRGRTDTQYF
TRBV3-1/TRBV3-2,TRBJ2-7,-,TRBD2,TGTGCCAGCAGCCCTAGTAGTCGCGGGGGGGCAGTGGAGCAGTACTTC,CASSPSSRGGAVEQYF
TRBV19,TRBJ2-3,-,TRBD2,TGTGCCAGTAGTTCCATAGCGGGGGGCCCCGCAGATACGCAGTATTTT,CASSSIAGGPADTQYF